These 8 T cell receptor beta chains share one sample of origin, sequenced in a study of spatial heterogeneity in lung cancer. Time point: sample taken at primary tumor resection. Unsorted whole RNA samples from tumor, nontumor lung or frozen PBMC were sequenced. MiXCR, applied by TCRdb to the 5' RACE reads, yields one record per CDR3 protein. The sample records more than 85,000 distinct CDR3 sequences, around 9% being singletons. Sample: PBMCs, taken at surgery. These TCRs come from a male donor with early-stage non-small cell lung cancer.

This clonotype was observed a few times. The rearrangement joins TRBV5-1 to TRBJ2-2; a possible D gene is TRBD2 (6 bases). The germline V gene has CDR1 SGHRS and CDR2 YFSETQ. This CDR3 region has 15 residues. Trimming removed 4 bases at V and 1 base at J, with 11 bases between. CDR3 loop: CASSELSGNTGELFF. DNA of the CDR3: TGCGCCAGCAGCGAACTTAGCGGGAACACCGGGGAGCTGTTTTTT. The whole variable domain, remainder taken from reference TRBV5-1 and TRBJ2-2, is KAGVTQTPRYLIKTRGQQVTLSCSPISGHRSVSWYQQTPGQGLQFLFEYFSETQRNKGNFPGRFSGRQFSNSRSEMNVSTLELGDSALYLCASSELSGNTGELFFGEGSRLTVL.

The gene calls are TRBV6-5 and TRBJ1-2, with 10 positions matching TRBD1. The CDR3 runs to 13 residues. In germline, CDR1 is MNHEY, CDR2 SVGAGI. V dropped 4 bases and J dropped 8; count of bases not matched to a gene: 4. CDR3 bases: TGTGCCAGCAGTTCTGACAGGGGGCGCGGCTACACCTTC. Amino acid sequence: CASSSDRGRGYTF.

The chain has TRBV7-3 and TRBJ1-5; the D is unclear. Trimming pared 4 bases from V and 4 bases from J, leaving 8 bases between. In germline, CDR1 is SGHTA, CDR2 FQGTGA. The CDR3 loop spans 13 amino acids. CDR3 DNA: TGTGCCAGCAGCTCAACGGGGAATCAGCCCCAGCATTTT. It yields the protein CASSSTGNQPQHF.

Turning to this clonotype: An end of the junction does not agree with germline; a read error may underlie this. The chain joins TRBV6-1 to TRBJ2-7; perhaps D is TRBD1 or TRBD2 (5 bases each). Germline V gene lookup returns CDR1 MNHNS and CDR2 SASEGT. CDR3 length: 13 amino acids. The CDR3 region has the DNA TGTGCCAGCAGTGAAAGGGGACCGGGACCGCTTGGCTTC. It yields the protein CASSERGPGPLGF.

This clonotype was recorded many times. The chain combines TRBV12-3 or TRBV12-4 with TRBJ2-3; no clear D gene. V was cut by 5 bases and J by 4 bases, with 4 bases left in between. The CDR3 is made up of 11 amino acids. The CDR3 DNA sequence: TGTGCCAGCAGTCTACCAGATACGCAGTATTTT. Encoded protein: CASSLPDTQYF.

The gene calls are TRBV12-3 or TRBV12-4 and TRBJ1-2; D gene uncertain. With 3 bases removed from V and 6 bases from J, the gap between germline ends came to 11 bases. This CDR3 comprises 13 residues. The CDR3 loop is CASSFASRDGYTF. Written as DNA, the CDR3 is TGTGCCAGCAGTTTTGCCTCTAGGGATGGCTACACCTTC.

This clonotype was detected ten times or more. This rearrangement joins TRBV7-3 to TRBJ2-3; D is uncertain. The V and J ends lost 5 bases and 0 bases respectively, with 9 bases between them. This CDR3 spans 14 amino acids. Germline V CDR1 and CDR2: SGHTA, FQGTGA. This chain's CDR3 is CASSPDQSTDTQYF. CDR3 in DNA: TGTGCCAGCAGCCCCGACCAGAGCACAGATACGCAGTATTTT.

This clonotype was counted between two and nine times. This chain links TRBV3-1 with TRBJ1-6, with D hard to call. The germline CDR1 and CDR2 sequences are LGHDT and YNNKEL (reference sequence). Trimming removed 1 base from V and 4 bases from J, with 5 bases in between. CDR3 length equals 14 residues. CDR3 sequence reads: CASSQGQYNSPLHF. The CDR3 coding sequence is TGTGCCAGCAGCCAAGGGCAGTATAATTCACCCCTCCACTTT.